These 14 T cell receptor beta chains share one sample of origin, sequenced in a study of blood T cell repertoires in COVID-19 (dated by TCRdb to the early 2020s). The library came from the immunoSEQ multiplex PCR assay. TCRdb holds this immuneACCESS table with in-frame rearrangements only. Some clones are missing; in checked studies, unresolved V genes explain under half, and the rest has no known cause. The sample records 100,000 to 130,000 clones, 88% of which are singletons. 2% to 2.5% of the sample is held by the ten biggest clonotypes. Material for sequencing was peripheral blood. The receptors were sampled from a human donor in a cohort sampled during active COVID-19.

This rearrangement joins TRBV10-1 to TRBJ1-1, with 9 nucleotides matching TRBD1. The V gene end was trimmed by 8 bases and the J gene end by 0 bases; junction bases not matched to a gene: 7. Germline CDR1 is WNHNN and CDR2 is SYGVQD (reference sequence). The CDR3 loop spans 15 amino acids. CDR3 in DNA: TGCGCCAGCCAGGCTAGGACAGGGGTGAACACTGAAGCTTTCTTT. Its protein is CASQARTGVNTEAFF.

This chain joins TRBV12-3 or TRBV12-4 and TRBJ1-4; D not certain. The V end lost 7 bases, the J end lost 0 bases, and 6 bases lay between the germline ends. The CDR3 extends over 13 amino acids. The CDR3 coding sequence is TGTGCCAGCATGCAGGCAACTAATGAAAAACTGTTTTTT. It codes for CASMQATNEKLFF.

This chain links TRBV19 with TRBJ1-2; D ambiguous. The germline gives CDR1 LNHDA, CDR2 SQIVND (reference sequence). The CDR3 contains 14 residues. The V end lost 5 bases, the J end lost 4 bases, and 14 bases lay between the germline ends. CDR3 residues: CASSSPGGSYGYTF. The CDR3 DNA sequence: TGTGCCAGTAGTTCCCCCGGTGGGAGCTATGGCTACACCTTC.

This clone occurred a few times. The V gene is TRBV5-4, the J gene TRBJ1-1, with a weak D call TRBD1 (5 bases). Trimming pared 0 bases from V and 1 base from J, leaving 13 bases between. The germline V gene encodes CDR1 SGHNT and CDR2 YYREEE (reference sequence). The CDR3 covers 16 residues. The CDR3 loop is CASSLVQVDWNTEAFF. As DNA, the CDR3 is TGTGCCAGCAGCTTGGTACAGGTAGATTGGAACACTGAAGCTTTCTTT.

The chain employs TRBV4-1 and TRBJ1-4; 11 bases align to TRBD1. The J segment lost 8 bases and the V segment lost 1 base, leaving 3 bases of the junction unmatched. Germline V gene sequence: CDR1 MGHRA, CDR2 YSYEKL. The length of the CDR3 is 15 residues. The CDR3 spells CASSQAGTGGEKLFF. The CDR3 DNA is TGCGCCAGCAGCCAAGCCGGGACAGGGGGGGAAAAACTGTTTTTT.

The V and J genes are TRBV7-9 and TRBJ1-4; 9 bases agree with TRBD1. This CDR3 has 15 residues. The germline V gene encodes CDR1 SEHNR and CDR2 FQNEAQ (reference sequence). The V segment lost 6 bases and the J segment 8 bases; nucleotides outside the gene matches: 10. In DNA form, the CDR3 reads TGTGCCAGCAGTCCCACAGGGGGCGCACAAGAAAAACTGTTTTTT. Its translation: CASSPTGGAQEKLFF.

The rearrangement links TRBV7-2 to TRBJ1-4; D remains unclear. The V end lost 1 base, the J end lost 8 bases, and 11 bases lay between the germline ends. The germline V gene has CDR1 SGHTA and CDR2 FQGNSA. This CDR3 comprises 14 residues. CDR3 residues: CASSLVGRNEKLFF. CDR3 sequence (DNA): TGTGCCAGCAGCTTAGTGGGGAGGAACGAAAAACTGTTTTTT.

V is TRBV28 and J is TRBJ2-3, with 7 bases fitting TRBD1. There are 15 residues in the CDR3. Germline V gene lookup returns CDR1 MDHEN and CDR2 SYDVKM. The V gene end was trimmed by 4 bases and the J gene end by 3 bases; junction bases not matched to a gene: 7. Written as DNA, the CDR3 is TGTGCCAGCAGTTCGGGACAGCAGGTAACAGATACGCAGTATTTT. Protein product: CASSSGQQVTDTQYF.

The V and J genes are TRBV27 and TRBJ1-2; D is possibly TRBD1 (6 bases). Trimming removed 5 bases from V and 5 bases from J, with 21 bases in between. The germline CDR1 and CDR2 sequences are MNHEY and SMNVEV (reference sequence). The CDR3 extends over 16 amino acids. CDR3 nucleotide sequence: TGTGCCAGCAGTCTTTCCGACAGGCCGATCCCTTATGGCTACACCTTC. This sequence encodes CASSLSDRPIPYGYTF.

The chain couples TRBV29-1 to TRBJ2-2, with a weak D call TRBD2 (7 bases). The CDR3 loop spans 14 amino acids. Trimming shortened V by 1 base and J by 7 bases, and 13 bases separated the two germline ends. Per germline, CDR1 SQVTM and CDR2 ANQGSEA. Here the CDR3 reads CSVEARGAGGELFF. CDR3 nucleotides: TGCAGCGTTGAAGCCCGGGGGGCGGGCGGGGAGCTGTTTTTT.

The chain uses TRBV4-1 and TRBJ1-1; the D gene is possibly TRBD1 (6 bases). Germline loops: CDR1 MGHRA, CDR2 YSYEKL. Deletions cut 5 bases from V and 3 bases from J, with 13 bases between. This CDR3 is 14 amino acids long. The DNA for the CDR3 is TGCGCCAGCAGCGCAAGCCAGGGGTACACTGAAGCTTTCTTT. Translation: CASSASQGYTEAFF.

This clone occurred a few times. This CDR3 reads CASSLTGSSYNEQFF. Here the CDR3 DNA reads TGTGCCAGCAGCTTAACCGGGAGCTCCTACAATGAGCAGTTCTTC. This chain connects TRBV7-3 to TRBJ2-1, with a tentative D call TRBD2 (6 bases). V was clipped by 0 bases and J by 0 bases, with 6 bases between them. The V gene's germline CDR1 is SGHTA and CDR2 FQGTGA. The CDR3 runs 15 residues.

CDR3 residues: CSAGTAYEQYF. Here the CDR3 DNA reads TGCAGCGCTGGGACAGCCTACGAGCAGTACTTC. The chain links TRBV29-1 to TRBJ2-7, with TRBD1 matching over 7 bases. The J segment lost 2 bases and the V segment lost 7 bases, leaving 2 bases of the junction unmatched. The germline CDR1 and CDR2 sequences are SQVTM and ANQGSEA. This CDR3 spans 11 amino acids.

This chain joins TRBV5-5 and TRBJ1-5; D is possibly TRBD1 (6 bases). The CDR3 has 14 residues. V was clipped by 1 base and J by 3 bases, with 8 bases between them. Germline V gene sequence: CDR1 SGHKS, CDR2 YYEKEE (reference sequence). CDR3 sequence: CASSLRQDNQPQHF. The CDR3 nucleotides read TGTGCCAGCAGCTTGCGACAGGACAATCAGCCCCAGCATTTT.